The clone carrying this TCR beta chain showed up just a few times. Sequencing was performed with immunoSEQ multiplex PCR; in TCRdb, only in-frame clones are kept and a portion is missing. This table has 250,000 to 300,000 clones, roughly nine tenths appearing once. This entry comes from a study of blood T cell repertoires in COVID-19. This CDR3 has 18 residues. V shed 1 base, J shed 0 bases, and the junction held 12 bases outside the gene matches. Germline lookup yields CDR1 LGHNA and CDR2 YNFKEQ. Sequencing was carried out using peripheral blood. This sequence originates from a woman aged 40 to 50 who had recovered from COVID-19. V and J are TRBV4-2 and TRBJ2-7; 7 bases are a match to TRBD1. CDR3 in amino acids: CASSQGSPQTGSSYEQYF. The CDR3 nucleotides are TGTGCCAGCAGCCAAGGGTCCCCTCAGACAGGGAGCTCCTACGAGCAGTACTTC.